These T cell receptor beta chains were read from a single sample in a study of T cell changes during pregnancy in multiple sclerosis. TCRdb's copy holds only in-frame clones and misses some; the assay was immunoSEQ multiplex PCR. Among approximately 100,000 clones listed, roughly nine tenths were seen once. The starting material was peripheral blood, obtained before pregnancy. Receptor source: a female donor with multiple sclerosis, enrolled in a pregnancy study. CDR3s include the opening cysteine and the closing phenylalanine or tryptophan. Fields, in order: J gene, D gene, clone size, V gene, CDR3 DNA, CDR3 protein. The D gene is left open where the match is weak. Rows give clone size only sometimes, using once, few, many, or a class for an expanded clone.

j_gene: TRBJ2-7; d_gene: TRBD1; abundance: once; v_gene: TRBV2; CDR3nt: TGTGCCGGGAGGACAGGGTTTACCTACGAGCAGTACTTC; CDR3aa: CAGRTGFTYEQYF
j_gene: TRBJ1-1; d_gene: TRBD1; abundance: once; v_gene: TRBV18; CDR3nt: TGTGCCAGCTCACCATTGGACAGGGGTCCGAACACTGAAGCTTTCTTT; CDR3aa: CASSPLDRGPNTEAFF
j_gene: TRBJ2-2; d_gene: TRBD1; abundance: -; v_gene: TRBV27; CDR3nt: TGTGCCAGCAGTTTTGAGGGCCCAAGTTTTGTGGGACAGGGGGCGGTCGGGGAGCTGTTTTTT; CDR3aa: CASSFEGPSFVGQGAVGELFF
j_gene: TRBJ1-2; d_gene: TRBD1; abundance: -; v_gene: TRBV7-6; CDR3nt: TGTGCCAGCAGCTCCTTTTCGACAGGGAACTATGGCTACACCTTC; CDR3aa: CASSSFSTGNYGYTF
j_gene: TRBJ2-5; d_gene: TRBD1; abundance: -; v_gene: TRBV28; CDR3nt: TGTGCCAGCAGTCCCAGACAGGGGGAGAGAAAGACCCAGTACTTC; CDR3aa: CASSPRQGERKTQYF
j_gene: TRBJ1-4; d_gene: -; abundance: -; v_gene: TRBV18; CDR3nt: TGTGCCAGCTCACTTCAACAGTCCTGGACTGTTAATGAAAAACTGTTTTTT; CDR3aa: CASSLQQSWTVNEKLFF
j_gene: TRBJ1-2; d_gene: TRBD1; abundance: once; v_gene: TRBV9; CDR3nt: TGTGCCAGTTACTCCGGGACAGGGAATGGCTACACCTTC; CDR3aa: CASYSGTGNGYTF
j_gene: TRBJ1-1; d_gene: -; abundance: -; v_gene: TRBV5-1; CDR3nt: TGCGCCAGCAGCCCGGGGACAATGAACACTGAAGCTTTCTTT; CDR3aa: CASSPGTMNTEAFF
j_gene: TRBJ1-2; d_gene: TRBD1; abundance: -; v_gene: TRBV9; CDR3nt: TGTGCCAGCAGCACGAGTGGGACAGGTCGAACCTATGGCTACACCTTC; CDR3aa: CASSTSGTGRTYGYTF
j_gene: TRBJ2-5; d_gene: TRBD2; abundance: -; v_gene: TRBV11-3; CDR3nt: TGTGCCAGCAGCGCCGCTAGCGGGAGGGGTGAGGAGACCCAGTACTTC; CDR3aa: CASSAASGRGEETQYF
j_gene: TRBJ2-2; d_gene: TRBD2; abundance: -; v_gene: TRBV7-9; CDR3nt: TGTGCCAGCACCTATTACGGGGGGGTAAACACCGGGGAGCTGTTTTTT; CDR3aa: CASTYYGGVNTGELFF